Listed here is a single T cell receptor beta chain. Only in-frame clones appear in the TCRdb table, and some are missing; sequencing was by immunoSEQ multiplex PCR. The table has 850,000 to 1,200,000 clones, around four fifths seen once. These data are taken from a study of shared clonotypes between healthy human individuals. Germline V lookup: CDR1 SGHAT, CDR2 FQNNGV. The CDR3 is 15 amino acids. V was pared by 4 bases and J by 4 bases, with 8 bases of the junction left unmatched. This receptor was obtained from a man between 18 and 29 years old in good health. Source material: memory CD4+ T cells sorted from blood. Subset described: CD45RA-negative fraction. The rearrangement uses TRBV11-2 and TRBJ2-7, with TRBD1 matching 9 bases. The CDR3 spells CASSSAGTGNYEQYF. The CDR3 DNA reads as TGTGCCAGCAGCTCGGCCGGGACAGGGAATTACGAGCAGTACTTC.